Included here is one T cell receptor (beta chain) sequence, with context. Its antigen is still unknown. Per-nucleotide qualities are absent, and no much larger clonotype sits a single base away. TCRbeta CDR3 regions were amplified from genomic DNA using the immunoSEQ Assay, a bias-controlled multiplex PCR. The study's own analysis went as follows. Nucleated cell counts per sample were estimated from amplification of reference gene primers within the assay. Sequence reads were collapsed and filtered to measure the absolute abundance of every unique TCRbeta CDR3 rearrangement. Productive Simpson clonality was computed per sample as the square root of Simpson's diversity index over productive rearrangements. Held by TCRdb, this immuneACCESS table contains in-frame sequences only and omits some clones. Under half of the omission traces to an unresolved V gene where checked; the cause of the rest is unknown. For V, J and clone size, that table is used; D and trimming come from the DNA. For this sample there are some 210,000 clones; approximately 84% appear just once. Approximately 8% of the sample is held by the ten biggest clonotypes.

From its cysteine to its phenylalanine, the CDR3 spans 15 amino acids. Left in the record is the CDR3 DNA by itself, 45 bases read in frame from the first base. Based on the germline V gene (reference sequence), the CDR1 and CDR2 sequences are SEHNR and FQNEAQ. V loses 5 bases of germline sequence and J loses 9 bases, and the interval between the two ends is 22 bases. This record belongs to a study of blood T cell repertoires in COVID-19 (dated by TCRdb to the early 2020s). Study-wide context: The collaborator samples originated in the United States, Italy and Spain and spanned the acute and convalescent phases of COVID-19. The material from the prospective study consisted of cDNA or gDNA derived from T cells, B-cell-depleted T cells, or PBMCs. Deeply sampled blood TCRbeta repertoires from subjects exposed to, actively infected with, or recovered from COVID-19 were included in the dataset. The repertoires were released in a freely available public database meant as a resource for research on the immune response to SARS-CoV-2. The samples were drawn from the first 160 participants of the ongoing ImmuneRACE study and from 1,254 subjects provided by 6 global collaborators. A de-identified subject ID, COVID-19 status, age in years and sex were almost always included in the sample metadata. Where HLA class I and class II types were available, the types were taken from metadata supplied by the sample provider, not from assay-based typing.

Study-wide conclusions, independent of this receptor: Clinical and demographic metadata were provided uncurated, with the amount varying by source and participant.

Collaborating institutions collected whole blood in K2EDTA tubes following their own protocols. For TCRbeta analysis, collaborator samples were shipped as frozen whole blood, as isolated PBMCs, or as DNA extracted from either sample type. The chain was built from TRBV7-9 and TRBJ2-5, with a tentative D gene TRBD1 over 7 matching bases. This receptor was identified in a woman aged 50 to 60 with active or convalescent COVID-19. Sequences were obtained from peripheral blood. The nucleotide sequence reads TGTGCCAGCAGCAGCCTGGCAGGGGGGCTTGGGGCCCAGTACTTC. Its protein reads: CASSSLAGGLGAQYF.